A selection of T cell receptor beta chains follows, all from one sample in a study of identical twins. TCRdb called the 5' RACE reads again in MiXCR, with one record for every CDR3 protein. Found here are 1.5 million to 2 million distinct CDR3 sequences, around a third of them singletons; the top ten hold about 0.27%. The sequencing input was cord blood. These receptors all stem from a newborn girl in good health. CDR3s include the opening cysteine and the closing phenylalanine or tryptophan. The order of the fields is D gene, V gene, clone size, J gene, CDR3 DNA, CDR3 protein. A D gene is named only where the DNA matches it firmly. Only part of the rows carry a size: once, few, many, or a class if the clone is expanded.

d_call: TRBD1
v_call: TRBV28
clone_size: .
j_call: TRBJ1-5
cdr3_nt: TGTGCCAGCAGTGTTGCCAGGGGGTGGTATCAGCCCCAGCATTTT
cdr3_aa: CASSVARGWYQPQHF

d_call: .
v_call: TRBV27
clone_size: .
j_call: TRBJ2-2
cdr3_nt: TGTGCCAGCAGGCAGACTAGGCCTACGAACACCGGGGAGCTGTTTTTT
cdr3_aa: CASRQTRPTNTGELFF

d_call: .
v_call: TRBV9
clone_size: few
j_call: TRBJ2-5
cdr3_nt: TGTGCCAGCACCCCAGGGACTGAGCAAGAGACCCAGTACTTC
cdr3_aa: CASTPGTEQETQYF

d_call: .
v_call: TRBV7-2
clone_size: few
j_call: TRBJ2-7
cdr3_nt: TGTGCCAGCAGCCACGGACAGATCTACGAGCAGTACTTC
cdr3_aa: CASSHGQIYEQYF

d_call: TRBD2
v_call: TRBV20-1
clone_size: .
j_call: TRBJ2-3
cdr3_nt: TGCAGTGCTTGCAAGCGGGAGGGGGCAGATACGCAGTATTTT
cdr3_aa: CSACKREGADTQYF

d_call: TRBD2
v_call: TRBV24-1
clone_size: .
j_call: TRBJ2-5
cdr3_nt: TGTGCCACCAGTGACCCTGGGACTAGCGGGAGTGCAGAGACCCAGTACTTC
cdr3_aa: CATSDPGTSGSAETQYF

d_call: TRBD2
v_call: TRBV4-1
clone_size: .
j_call: TRBJ2-7
cdr3_nt: TGCGCCAGCAGCCCGATGGTGGGGGGGATATCCTACGAGCAGTACTTC
cdr3_aa: CASSPMVGGISYEQYF

d_call: TRBD2
v_call: TRBV6-6
clone_size: few
j_call: TRBJ2-3
cdr3_nt: TGTGCCAGCAGTTACCGGCGCCGCGGGGGGAGCACAGATACGCAGTATTTT
cdr3_aa: CASSYRRRGGSTDTQYF

d_call: .
v_call: TRBV6-6
clone_size: .
j_call: TRBJ1-5
cdr3_nt: TGTGCCAGCCACCGGGACCTTAGCAATCAGCCCCAGCATTTT
cdr3_aa: CASHRDLSNQPQHF

d_call: .
v_call: TRBV5-1
clone_size: .
j_call: TRBJ2-1
cdr3_nt: TGCGCCAGCGGACCAAGGTACCAAGAGACCCAGTTCTTC
cdr3_aa: CASGPRYQETQFF

d_call: .
v_call: TRBV20-1
clone_size: once
j_call: TRBJ1-4
cdr3_nt: TGCAGTGCCATCTCAAGTTCAGTTCCTAATGGAAAACTGTTTTTT
cdr3_aa: CSAISSSVPNGKLFF

d_call: TRBD1
v_call: TRBV5-1
clone_size: .
j_call: TRBJ1-2
cdr3_nt: TGCGCCAGCAGCTTGGGTACCGGGACAGGGAATGGCTACACCTTC
cdr3_aa: CASSLGTGTGNGYTF

d_call: .
v_call: TRBV7-4
clone_size: .
j_call: TRBJ2-1
cdr3_nt: TGTGCCAGCAGCTTTTCGGGAGCTACCCCCCATGAGCAGTTCTTC
cdr3_aa: CASSFSGATPHEQFF

d_call: TRBD1
v_call: TRBV29-1
clone_size: many
j_call: TRBJ1-1
cdr3_nt: TGCAGCGTTGCCTATCCCGGGACAGGGGGAACTGAAGCTTTCTTT
cdr3_aa: CSVAYPGTGGTEAFF

d_call: .
v_call: TRBV20-1
clone_size: .
j_call: TRBJ2-2
cdr3_nt: TGCAGTGCTAGGATCCGGACTCCGAACACCGGGGAGCTGTTTTTT
cdr3_aa: CSARIRTPNTGELFF